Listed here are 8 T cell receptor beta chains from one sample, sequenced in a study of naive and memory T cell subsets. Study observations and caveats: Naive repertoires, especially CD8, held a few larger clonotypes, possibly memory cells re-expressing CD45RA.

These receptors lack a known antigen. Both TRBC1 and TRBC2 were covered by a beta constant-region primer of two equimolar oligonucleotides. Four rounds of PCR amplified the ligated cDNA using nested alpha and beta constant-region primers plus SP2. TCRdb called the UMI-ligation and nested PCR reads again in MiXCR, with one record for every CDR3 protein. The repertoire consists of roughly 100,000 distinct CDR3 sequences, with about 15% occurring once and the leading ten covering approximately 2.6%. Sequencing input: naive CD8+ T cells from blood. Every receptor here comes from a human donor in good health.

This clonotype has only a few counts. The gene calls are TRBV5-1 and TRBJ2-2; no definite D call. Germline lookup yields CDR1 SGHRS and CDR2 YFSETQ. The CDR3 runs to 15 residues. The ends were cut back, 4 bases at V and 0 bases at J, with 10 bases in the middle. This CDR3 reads CASSPRGSNTGELFF. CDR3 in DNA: TGCGCCAGCAGCCCCCGTGGGTCGAACACCGGGGAGCTGTTTTTT.

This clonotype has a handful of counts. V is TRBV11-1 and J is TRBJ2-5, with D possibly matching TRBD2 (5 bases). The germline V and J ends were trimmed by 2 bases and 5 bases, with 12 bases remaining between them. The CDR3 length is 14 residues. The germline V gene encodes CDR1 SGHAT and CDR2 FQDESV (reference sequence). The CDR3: CASSLRSGSETQYF. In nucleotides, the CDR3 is TGTGCCAGCAGCTTACGGAGCGGATCGGAGACCCAGTACTTC. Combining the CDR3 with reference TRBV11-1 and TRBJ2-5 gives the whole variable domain EAEVAQSPRYKITEKSQAVAFWCDPISGHATLYWYRQILGQGPELLVQFQDESVVDDSQLPKDRFSAERLKGVDSTLKIQPAELGDSAMYLCASSLRSGSETQYFGPGTRLLVL.

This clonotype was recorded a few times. The CDR3: CASSQKPGRGGETQYF. Here the CDR3 DNA reads TGCGCCAGCAGCCAGAAACCGGGACGGGGAGGAGAGACCCAGTACTTC. This chain joins TRBV4-3 and TRBJ2-5, with D perhaps matching TRBD2 (6 bases). Per the germline V gene, CDR1 is LGHNA and CDR2 is YSLEER. This CDR3 has 16 residues. Trimming took off 3 bases at V and 4 bases at J, with 18 bases between the two ends.

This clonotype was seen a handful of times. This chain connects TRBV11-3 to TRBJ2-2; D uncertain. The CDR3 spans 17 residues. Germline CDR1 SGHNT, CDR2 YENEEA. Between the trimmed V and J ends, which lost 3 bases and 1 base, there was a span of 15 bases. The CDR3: CASSLGPEQLNTGELFF. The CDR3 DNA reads TGTGCCAGCAGCTTGGGCCCGGAACAATTGAACACCGGGGAGCTGTTTTTT.

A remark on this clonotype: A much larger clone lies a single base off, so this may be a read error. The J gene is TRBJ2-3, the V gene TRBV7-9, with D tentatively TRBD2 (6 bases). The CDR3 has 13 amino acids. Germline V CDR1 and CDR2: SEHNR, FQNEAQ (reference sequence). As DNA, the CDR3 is TGTGCCAGCAAGACGGGGGTGTCGGATAGGCAGTATTTT. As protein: CASKTGVSDRQYF.

The CDR3 loop reads CASSLGLGGNTDTQYF. For the CDR3, the DNA is TGTGCCAGCAGCTTAGGCCTCGGAGGGAACACAGATACGCAGTATTTT. This rearrangement joins TRBV13 to TRBJ2-3; weak D call: TRBD2 (6 bases). The germline V gene has CDR1 PRHDT and CDR2 FYEKMQ (reference sequence). Trimming shortened V by 0 bases and J by 2 bases, and 12 bases separated the two germline ends. The CDR3 is made up of 16 amino acids.

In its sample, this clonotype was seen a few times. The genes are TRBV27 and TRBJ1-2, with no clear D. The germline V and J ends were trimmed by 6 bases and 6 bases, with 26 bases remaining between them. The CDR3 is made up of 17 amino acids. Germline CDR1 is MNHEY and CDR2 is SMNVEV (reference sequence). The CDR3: CASSLTASGTTDDGYTF. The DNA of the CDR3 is TGTGCCAGCAGCCTTACGGCGTCCGGTACGACTGATGATGGCTACACCTTC.

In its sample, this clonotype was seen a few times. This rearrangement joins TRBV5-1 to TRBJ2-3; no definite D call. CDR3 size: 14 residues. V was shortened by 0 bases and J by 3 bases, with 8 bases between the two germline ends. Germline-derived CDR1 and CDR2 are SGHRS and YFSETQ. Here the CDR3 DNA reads TGCGCCAGCAGCTTGGCTGGGATTACAGATACGCAGTATTTT. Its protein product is CASSLAGITDTQYF.